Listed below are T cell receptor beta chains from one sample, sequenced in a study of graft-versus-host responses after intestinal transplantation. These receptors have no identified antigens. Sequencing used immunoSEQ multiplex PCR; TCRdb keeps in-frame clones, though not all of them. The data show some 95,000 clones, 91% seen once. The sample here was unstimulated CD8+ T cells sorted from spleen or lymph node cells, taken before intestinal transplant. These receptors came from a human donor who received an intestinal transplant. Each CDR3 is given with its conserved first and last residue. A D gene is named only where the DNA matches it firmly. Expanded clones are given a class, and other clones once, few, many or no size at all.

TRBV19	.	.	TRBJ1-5	CASSASGYSNQPQHF	TGTGCCAGTAGTGCCTCGGGATATAGCAATCAGCCCCAGCATTTT
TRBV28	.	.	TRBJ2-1	CASSPTVANEQFF	TGTGCCAGCAGCCCGACAGTCGCCAATGAGCAGTTCTTC
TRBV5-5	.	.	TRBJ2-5	CASSLVQGHETQYF	TGTGCCAGCAGCTTGGTACAGGGACATGAGACCCAGTACTTC
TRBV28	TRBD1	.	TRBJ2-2	CASSLPAGGRTGELFF	TGTGCCAGCAGTTTGCCCGCAGGGGGCAGGACCGGGGAGCTGTTTTTT
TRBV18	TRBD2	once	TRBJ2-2	CASSPGAGANTGELFF	TGTGCCAGCTCACCAGGGGCGGGGGCGAACACCGGGGAGCTGTTTTTT
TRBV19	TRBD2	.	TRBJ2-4	CASSLAAGVDIQYF	TGTGCCAGTAGTTTAGCAGCGGGAGTAGACATTCAGTACTTC
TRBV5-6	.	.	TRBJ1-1	CASSLTVNTEAFF	TGTGCCAGCAGCTTGACAGTGAACACTGAAGCTTTCTTT
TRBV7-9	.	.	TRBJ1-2	CASSFPHAGGWGYTF	TGTGCCAGCAGCTTTCCCCATGCGGGGGGCTGGGGCTACACCTTC
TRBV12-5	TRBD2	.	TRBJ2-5	CASGLEGGETQYF	TGTGCTAGTGGTTTAGAGGGAGGGGAGACCCAGTACTTC
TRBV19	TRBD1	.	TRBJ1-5	CASSWTGGNQPQHF	TGTGCCAGTAGCTGGACAGGGGGGAATCAGCCCCAGCATTTT
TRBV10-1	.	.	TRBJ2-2	CASSETANTGELFF	TGCGCCAGCAGTGAGACGGCGAACACCGGGGAGCTGTTTTTT
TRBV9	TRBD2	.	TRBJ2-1	CASSVALAGEDEQFF	TGTGCCAGCAGCGTAGCGCTAGCGGGAGAGGATGAGCAGTTCTTC
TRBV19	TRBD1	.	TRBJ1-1	CASSIQGASTEAFF	TGTGCCAGTAGTATCCAGGGGGCAAGCACTGAAGCTTTCTTT
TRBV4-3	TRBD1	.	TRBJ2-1	CASSQDLGQGPGGQFF	TGCGCCAGCAGCCAAGATTTGGGACAGGGCCCCGGTGGGCAGTTCTTC
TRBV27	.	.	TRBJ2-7	CASSRSGAVGEQYF	TGTGCCAGCAGCCGTAGCGGAGCGGTGGGGGAGCAGTACTTC
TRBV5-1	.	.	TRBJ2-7	CASSLPDLSYEQYF	TGCGCCAGCAGCCTACCGGACTTATCCTACGAGCAGTACTTC
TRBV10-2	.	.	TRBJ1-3	CASSEGSSGNTIYF	TGCGCCAGCAGTGAGGGCAGCTCTGGAAACACCATATATTTT
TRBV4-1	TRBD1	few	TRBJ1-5	CASSQDHRGVQPQHF	TGCGCCAGCAGCCAAGATCACAGGGGGGTTCAGCCCCAGCATTTT
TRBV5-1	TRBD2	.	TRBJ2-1	CASRDGASGNEQFF	TGCGCCAGCAGGGACGGTGCTAGCGGGAATGAGCAGTTCTTC
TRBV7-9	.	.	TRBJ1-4	CASSSRDATNEKLFF	TGTGCCAGCAGCTCCCGAGATGCAACTAATGAAAAACTGTTTTTT
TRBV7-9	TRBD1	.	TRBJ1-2	CASSLGTGVGYTF	TGTGCCAGCAGCTTAGGGACAGGGGTTGGCTACACCTTC
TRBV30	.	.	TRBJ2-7	CAWRGRRDGQYF	TGTGCCTGGAGGGGAAGGAGGGACGGGCAGTACTTC
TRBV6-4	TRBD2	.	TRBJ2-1	CASSDLGKTSGRAGGNEQFF	TGTGCCAGCAGTGATTTGGGGAAGACTAGCGGGAGGGCCGGGGGGAATGAGCAGTTCTTC
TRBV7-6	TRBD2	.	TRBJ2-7	CASSSLTGGFDEQYF	TGTGCCAGCAGCTCATTGACCGGGGGGTTTGACGAGCAGTACTTC
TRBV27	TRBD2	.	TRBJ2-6	CASSLSGEGSAYGANVLTF	TGTGCCAGCAGTTTATCGGGGGAGGGATCAGCTTATGGGGCCAACGTCCTGACTTTC
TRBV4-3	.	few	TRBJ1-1	CASSQDNRNTEAFF	TGCGCCAGCAGCCAAGATAACAGGAACACTGAAGCTTTCTTT
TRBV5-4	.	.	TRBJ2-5	CASSYWAGSQETQYF	TGTGCCAGCAGCTACTGGGCCGGGAGCCAAGAGACCCAGTACTTC
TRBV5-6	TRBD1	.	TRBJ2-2	CASSGTEADTGELFF	TGTGCCAGCAGCGGGACAGAGGCAGACACCGGGGAGCTGTTTTTT
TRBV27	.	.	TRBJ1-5	CASSFTGRMEYSNQPQHF	TGTGCCAGCAGTTTTACAGGACGAATGGAATATAGCAATCAGCCCCAGCATTTT
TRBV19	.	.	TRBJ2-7	CASSITGGYEQYF	TGTGCCAGTAGTATAACCGGGGGCTACGAGCAGTACTTC
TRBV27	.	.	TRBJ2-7	CASRPETAYEQYF	TGTGCCAGCAGACCCGAGACTGCCTACGAGCAGTACTTC
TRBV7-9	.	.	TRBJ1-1	CASRTANTEAFF	TGTGCCAGCAGAACAGCGAACACTGAAGCTTTCTTT
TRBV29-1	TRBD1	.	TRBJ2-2	CSVLRGTGPTGELFF	TGCAGCGTCCTACGTGGGACAGGGCCCACCGGGGAGCTGTTTTTT
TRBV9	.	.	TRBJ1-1	CASSVAEGVPEAFF	TGTGCCAGCAGCGTAGCAGAGGGTGTCCCTGAAGCTTTCTTT
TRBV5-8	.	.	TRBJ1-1	CASSLEGVATEAFF	TGTGCCAGCAGCTTGGAGGGGGTTGCCACTGAAGCTTTCTTT
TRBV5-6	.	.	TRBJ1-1	CASSLAGYETEAFF	TGTGCCAGCAGCCTCGCCGGGTACGAAACTGAAGCTTTCTTT
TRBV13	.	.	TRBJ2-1	CASSVSASSYNEQFF	TGTGCCAGCAGCGTGAGCGCGAGCTCCTACAATGAGCAGTTCTTC
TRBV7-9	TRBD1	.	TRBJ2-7	CASSLCDRVAEQYF	TGTGCCAGCAGCTTATGCGACAGGGTCGCCGAGCAGTACTTC
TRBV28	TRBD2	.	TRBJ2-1	CASSSTLLAGNEQFF	TGTGCCAGCAGTTCAACCTTACTAGCGGGCAATGAGCAGTTCTTC
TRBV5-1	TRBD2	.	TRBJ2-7	CASRVTSGSSYEQYF	TGCGCCAGCAGGGTTACTAGCGGGAGCTCCTACGAGCAGTACTTC
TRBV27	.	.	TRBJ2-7	CASSPTFGSPNEQYF	TGTGCCAGCAGCCCCACGTTCGGGTCACCCAACGAGCAGTACTTC
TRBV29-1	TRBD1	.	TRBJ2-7	CSVSVGTGVHEQYF	TGCAGCGTATCTGTGGGGACAGGGGTCCACGAGCAGTACTTC
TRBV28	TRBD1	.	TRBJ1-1	CASSQTGGAGNTEAFF	TGTGCCAGCAGCCAGACAGGGGGCGCGGGGAACACTGAAGCTTTCTTT
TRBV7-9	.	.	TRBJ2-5	CASSLRQETQYF	TGTGCCAGCAGCTTACGGCAAGAGACCCAGTACTTC
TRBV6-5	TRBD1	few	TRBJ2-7	CASRPTGWDEQYF	TGTGCCAGCAGGCCGACAGGGTGGGACGAGCAGTACTTC
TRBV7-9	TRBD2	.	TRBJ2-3	CASSLQRERTDTQYF	TGTGCCAGCAGCTTGCAGCGGGAGCGCACAGATACGCAGTATTTT
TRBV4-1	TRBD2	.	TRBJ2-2	CASSRLAGASGELFF	TGCGCCAGCAGCCGATTAGCGGGAGCTTCCGGGGAGCTGTTTTTT
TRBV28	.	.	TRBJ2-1	CASNSFLGGRDNEQFF	TGTGCCAGCAATTCTTTCCTAGGGGGAAGAGACAATGAGCAGTTCTTC